These 19 T cell receptor beta chains came from one sample sequenced in a study of T-cell memory formation after mild COVID-19. TCRdb fed the 5' RACE reads into MiXCR, producing one record per CDR3 protein. The table lists about 600,000 distinct CDR3 sequences, about 20% of them singletons. Material for sequencing was PBMCs or a T cell subset sorted from them (not recorded which). All receptors derive from an adult woman who had mild COVID-19 (a few samples of this study predate the infection). Cell type and time point are not known.

This clonotype showed up just a few times. The chain is built from TRBV6-5 and TRBJ2-3; possible D gene TRBD1, 6 bases. The V end lost 6 bases, the J end lost 1 base, and 8 bases lay between the germline ends. Germline V gene lookup returns CDR1 MNHEY and CDR2 SVGAGI. The CDR3 loop spans 13 amino acids. The CDR3 bases are TGTGCCAGCAGGGGACACCGCACAGATACGCAGTATTTT. Its protein is CASRGHRTDTQYF.

This clonotype was found many times. This rearrangement joins TRBV27 to TRBJ2-7; a possible D gene is TRBD1 (6 bases). Germline lookup yields CDR1 MNHEY and CDR2 SMNVEV (reference sequence). Trimming took 5 bases from V and 3 from J, leaving 14 bases between them. The CDR3 covers 14 residues. The CDR3 DNA reads as TGTGCCAGCAGTCCAAGGACAGAGAGCTACGAGCAGTACTTC. Protein: CASSPRTESYEQYF.

This clonotype was found a few times. The chain employs TRBV29-1 and TRBJ1-2; D gene ambiguous. The CDR3 consists of 12 residues. Per germline, CDR1 SQVTM and CDR2 ANQGSEA. With 4 bases removed from V and 8 bases from J, the gap between germline ends came to 14 bases. CDR3 protein: CSVGGGLEGYTF. CDR3 DNA: TGCAGCGTTGGCGGAGGTCTAGAGGGCTACACCTTC.

The chain combines TRBV3-1 with TRBJ2-1; D might be TRBD1 (5 bases). This CDR3 spans 12 amino acids. Trimming cost V 0 bases and J 11 bases, with 8 bases left between them. From germline, CDR1 is LGHDT and CDR2 YNNKEL (reference sequence). CDR3 nucleotide sequence: TGTGCCAGCAGCCAAGAGGGGCGCCAGCAGTTCTTC. Residues: CASSQEGRQQFF.

This clonotype was observed a few times. The chain employs TRBV5-5 and TRBJ1-2, with D possibly matching TRBD1 (5 bases). Germline values: CDR1 SGHKS, CDR2 YYEKEE (reference sequence). V lost 0 bases, J lost 13 bases, and 19 bases lay in between. The CDR3 totals 14 residues. CDR3 in amino acids: CASSLAWGYDGSTF. The CDR3 DNA is TGTGCCAGCAGCTTGGCTTGGGGCTATGATGGATCCACCTTC.

The chain uses TRBV4-1 and TRBJ2-5; 7 nucleotides align to TRBD1. Losses at the gene ends were 4 bases for V and 1 base for J; bases not matched to a gene: 9. CDR3 length: 16 residues. Germline V gene data show CDR1 as MGHRA and CDR2 as YSYEKL. The CDR3 DNA sequence: TGCGCCAGCAGCCCTGATGGGGACAGATTCCAAGAGACCCAGTACTTC. This encodes CASSPDGDRFQETQYF.

The chain employs TRBV4-1 and TRBJ2-7, with no clear D. CDR3 length: 15 amino acids. V dropped 3 bases and J dropped 3 bases, with 15 bases sitting between them. CDR1 and CDR2 (germline): MGHRA, YSYEKL. Here the CDR3 reads CASSQGPGIYYEQYF. The CDR3 coding sequence is TGCGCCAGCAGCCAGGGCCCCGGAATCTACTACGAGCAGTACTTC.

This chain joins TRBV20-1 and TRBJ2-4; D is perhaps TRBD1 (6 bases). The germline V gene encodes CDR1 DFQATT and CDR2 SNEGSKA (reference sequence). The CDR3 covers 16 residues. Trimming removed 1 base from V and 0 bases from J, with 13 bases in between. DNA for the CDR3: TGCAGTGCTAGAGTTCCGGGACACGAAGCCAAAAACATTCAGTACTTC. This sequence encodes CSARVPGHEAKNIQYF.

The chain links TRBV10-3 to TRBJ1-4; D call uncertain. V was trimmed by 6 bases and J by 6 bases, leaving 14 bases between them. The CDR3 is made up of 14 amino acids. From germline, CDR1 is ENHRY and CDR2 SYGVKD. CDR3 in amino acids: CAIRAEQTDEKLFF. The CDR3 DNA is TGTGCCATCAGGGCCGAACAGACCGATGAAAAACTGTTTTTT.

This clonotype occurred a few times. As DNA, the CDR3 is TGTGCCAGCATTTGGAACTACCAAGAGACCCAGTACTTC. Translation: CASIWNYQETQYF. This chain links TRBV2 with TRBJ2-5, with unresolved D. V dropped 7 bases and J dropped 0 bases, with 9 bases sitting between them. Per the germline V gene, CDR1 is SNHLY and CDR2 is FYNNEI. This CDR3 contains 13 residues.

This clonotype appeared a few times. The V call is TRBV2, the J call TRBJ2-7; 13 bases agree with TRBD2. Germline CDR1 reads SNHLY; CDR2 reads FYNNEI. The CDR3 runs to 15 residues. V shed 6 bases and J 5 bases; nucleotides not matched to a gene: 7. DNA of the CDR3: TGTGCCAGCAGGCCCAGGACTAGCGGGAGTAACGAGCAGTACTTC. Its translation is CASRPRTSGSNEQYF.

This clonotype occurred a few times. The CDR3 sequence is CSARVYRDTEAFF. The CDR3 DNA reads TGCAGTGCTAGAGTCTACAGGGACACTGAAGCTTTCTTT. This rearrangement joins TRBV20-1 to TRBJ1-1; D may be TRBD1 (6 bases). V was shortened by 1 base and J by 3 bases, with 9 bases between the two germline ends. This CDR3 has 13 residues. CDR1 is DFQATT, CDR2 SNEGSKA, per germline (reference sequence).

The J gene is TRBJ2-1, the V gene TRBV9; tentative D call: TRBD2 (6 bases). V lost 2 bases to trimming and J lost 5 bases, with 11 bases between them. This CDR3 region has 14 residues. CDR1 is SGDLS, CDR2 YYNGEE, per germline. CDR3 residues: CASSVGGMNNEQFF. CDR3 DNA sequence: TGTGCCAGCAGCGTTGGCGGGATGAACAATGAGCAGTTCTTC.

This clonotype was seen many times. The rearrangement links TRBV7-2 to TRBJ1-2; a possible D gene is TRBD1 (6 bases). Trimming left V 5 bases short and J 7 bases short, with 17 bases between. The CDR3 is 14 amino acids. Germline V CDR1 and CDR2: SGHTA, FQGNSA. The CDR3 is CASSVRQALSGYTF. The CDR3, as DNA: TGTGCCAGCAGCGTCCGACAGGCCCTGAGTGGCTACACCTTC.

The CDR3: CASSLVGTGLYGYTF. In nucleotides, the CDR3 is TGTGCCAGCAGCTTAGTCGGAACAGGGCTCTATGGCTACACCTTC. V and J are TRBV7-9 and TRBJ1-2; TRBD1 is a possible D gene (6 bases). Germline V gene sequence: CDR1 SEHNR, CDR2 FQNEAQ (reference sequence). V shed 1 base and J shed 4 bases, with 13 bases lying between them. This CDR3 has 15 residues.

This clonotype was seen a few times. The rearrangement uses TRBV5-1 and TRBJ2-4; no clear D. The CDR3 is 13 amino acids. In germline, CDR1 is SGHRS, CDR2 YFSETQ. V shed 0 bases and J shed 7 bases, with 8 bases lying between them. CDR3: CASSLGGENIQYF. The CDR3 nucleotides are TGCGCCAGCAGCTTGGGTGGTGAGAACATTCAGTACTTC.

The chain uses TRBV7-2 and TRBJ2-6; D unresolved. The CDR3 is 18 residues long. Germline V gene sequence: CDR1 SGHTA, CDR2 FQGNSA. V was pared by 1 base and J by 0 bases, with 13 bases between. The CDR3 DNA reads as TGTGCCAGCAGCTTAGATGATTGGATTAGCTCTGGGGCCAACGTCCTGACTTTC. Its translation: CASSLDDWISSGANVLTF.

The genes are TRBV7-6 and TRBJ2-2, with D possibly being TRBD1 (5 bases). The CDR3 consists of 15 residues. V lost 1 base, J lost 1 base, and 7 bases lay in between. Germline V gene lookup returns CDR1 SGHVS and CDR2 FNYEAQ. CDR3 sequence: CASSLGQQNTGELFF. CDR3 in DNA: TGTGCCAGCAGCTTAGGACAGCAGAACACCGGGGAGCTGTTTTTT.

The chain links TRBV6-5 to TRBJ1-1, with D uncertain. Germline CDR1 and CDR2: MNHEY and SVGAGI. The CDR3 length is 12 residues. The V end lost 5 bases, the J end lost 5 bases, and 9 bases lay between the germline ends. CDR3 nucleotides: TGTGCCAGCAGTACTGTCGGGACTGAAGCTTTCTTT. It encodes CASSTVGTEAFF.